This T cell receptor (beta chain) originates from a study of blood T cells in healthy people across ages. Regarding the study as a whole: A roughly linear age-dependent decrease characterized TCR beta diversity per million T cells.

This CDR3 is 17 amino acids long. Trimming removed 3 bases at V and 0 bases at J, with 15 bases between. In germline, CDR1 is MNHEY, CDR2 SVGEGT. Combining a sample-barcoded 5' primer with a J-beta primer mix, a second PCR ran for about 7 to 11 cycles. Each CDR3 protein gets one entry after TCRdb re-called the 5' RACE reads with MiXCR. The table records about 1.8 million distinct CDR3 sequences, roughly 52% of them present only once. For this clonotype: Its antigen is still unknown.

The gene calls are TRBV6-2 or TRBV6-3 and TRBJ2-1; possibly TRBD2 for D (5 bases). The sequenced sample consisted of blood. The sequence was obtained from a middle-aged woman in good health. The CDR3 DNA sequence: TGTGCCAGCAGTTATTCGGTAGAGCGGAGCTCCTACAATGAGCAGTTCTTC. Its protein product is CASSYSVERSSYNEQFF.